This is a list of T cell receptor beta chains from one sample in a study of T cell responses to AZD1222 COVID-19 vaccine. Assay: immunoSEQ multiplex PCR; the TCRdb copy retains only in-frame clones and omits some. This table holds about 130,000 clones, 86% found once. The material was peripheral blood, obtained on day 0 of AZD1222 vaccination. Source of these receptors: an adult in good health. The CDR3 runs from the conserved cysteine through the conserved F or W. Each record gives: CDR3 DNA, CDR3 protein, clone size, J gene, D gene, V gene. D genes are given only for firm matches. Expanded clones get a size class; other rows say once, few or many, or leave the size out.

cdr3_nt: TGTGCCAGCAGCGGAGGGGGGAGAGACACAGATACGCAGTATTTT; cdr3_aa: CASSGGGRDTDTQYF; clone_size: NA; j_call: TRBJ2-3; d_call: NA; v_call: TRBV9
cdr3_nt: TGCGCCAGCAGCCGCATCCAGGGGGCAGGGGAAAAACTGTTTTTT; cdr3_aa: CASSRIQGAGEKLFF; clone_size: NA; j_call: TRBJ1-4; d_call: TRBD1; v_call: TRBV4-1
cdr3_nt: TGTGCCAGTAGTATTACCGCCCCGGCAATAGCTGATTCTGCAACTAATGAAAAACTGTTTTTT; cdr3_aa: CASSITAPAIADSATNEKLFF; clone_size: NA; j_call: TRBJ1-4; d_call: NA; v_call: TRBV19
cdr3_nt: TGTGCCAGCAGTGAGCCCGGACAGGGCTGGGAAGCTTTCTTT; cdr3_aa: CASSEPGQGWEAFF; clone_size: few; j_call: TRBJ1-1; d_call: TRBD1; v_call: TRBV2
cdr3_nt: TGTGCCAGCAGCGCCCCAGCTGACAGGGGAGGAGGCTACACCTTC; cdr3_aa: CASSAPADRGGGYTF; clone_size: NA; j_call: TRBJ1-2; d_call: TRBD1; v_call: TRBV9
cdr3_nt: TGTGCCAGCAGCACCGGGACAGGGTTTGGAAACACCATATATTTT; cdr3_aa: CASSTGTGFGNTIYF; clone_size: medium-sized; j_call: TRBJ1-3; d_call: TRBD1; v_call: TRBV6-6
cdr3_nt: TGTGCCAGCAGAGACGACAGGAACACTGAAGCTTTCTTT; cdr3_aa: CASRDDRNTEAFF; clone_size: NA; j_call: TRBJ1-1; d_call: NA; v_call: TRBV2
cdr3_nt: TGTGCCAGCAGCTTGGGGCCGACTAGCGGGAGGGCCTACGAGCAGTACTTC; cdr3_aa: CASSLGPTSGRAYEQYF; clone_size: NA; j_call: TRBJ2-7; d_call: TRBD2; v_call: TRBV5-4
cdr3_nt: TGTGCCAGCAGCCAAGGAAAGGGGGGATGGACCTTC; cdr3_aa: CASSQGKGGWTF; clone_size: NA; j_call: TRBJ1-2; d_call: NA; v_call: TRBV3-1/TRBV3-2
cdr3_nt: TGTGCCAGCACCCTGGAGTTCTCCTGGGAGGTACTACGCGAGCAGTACTTC; cdr3_aa: CASTLEFSWEVLREQYF; clone_size: once; j_call: TRBJ2-7; d_call: NA; v_call: TRBV5-5
cdr3_nt: TGCGCCAGCAGCCAAGACGCCCAGGGAAGTGGCTACACCTTC; cdr3_aa: CASSQDAQGSGYTF; clone_size: NA; j_call: TRBJ1-2; d_call: NA; v_call: TRBV4-3
cdr3_nt: TGTGCCAGCAGTGGTAACAGGGTTACCGGGGAGCTGTTTTTT; cdr3_aa: CASSGNRVTGELFF; clone_size: NA; j_call: TRBJ2-2; d_call: NA; v_call: TRBV2
cdr3_nt: TGTGCCAGCAGCGCATCCCGTTCAGGGGGCTATGGCTACACCTTC; cdr3_aa: CASSASRSGGYGYTF; clone_size: NA; j_call: TRBJ1-2; d_call: TRBD1; v_call: TRBV9
cdr3_nt: TGTGCCAGCAGTTTACAAGGCAGGGACTATGGCTACACCTTC; cdr3_aa: CASSLQGRDYGYTF; clone_size: NA; j_call: TRBJ1-2; d_call: NA; v_call: TRBV27
cdr3_nt: TGTGCCAGTAGTATAGTTTTCCCCCTCCATCAGGGCAATCAGCCCCAGCATTTT; cdr3_aa: CASSIVFPLHQGNQPQHF; clone_size: NA; j_call: TRBJ1-5; d_call: NA; v_call: TRBV19
cdr3_nt: TGTGCCAGCAGCCAAGATAGCGCAACCTACGAGCAGTACTTC; cdr3_aa: CASSQDSATYEQYF; clone_size: NA; j_call: TRBJ2-7; d_call: NA; v_call: TRBV4-2